This entry is about one TCR beta chain. The data belong to a study of blood T cell repertoires in COVID-19. The overall study: The study drew acute and convalescent COVID-19 samples from the United States, Italy and Spain. T cells, B-cell-depleted T cells, or PBMCs provided the cDNA or gDNA that served as material.

Only in-frame clones appear in the TCRdb table, and some are missing; sequencing was by immunoSEQ multiplex PCR. The sample yields some 310,000 clones, about 90% seen once. Per germline, CDR1 SGHRS and CDR2 YFSETQ. Trimming pared 0 bases from V and 8 bases from J, leaving 12 bases between. The CDR3 runs 14 residues. The V call is TRBV5-1, the J call TRBJ2-1; TRBD2 is a possible D gene (6 bases). The sequenced sample consisted of peripheral blood. The receptor was isolated from a woman in her thirties with COVID-19, enrolled during active disease. CDR3 sequence (DNA): TGCGCCAGCAGCTTGGAAGGAGGGATGGATGAGCAGTTCTTC. This translates into CASSLEGGMDEQFF.